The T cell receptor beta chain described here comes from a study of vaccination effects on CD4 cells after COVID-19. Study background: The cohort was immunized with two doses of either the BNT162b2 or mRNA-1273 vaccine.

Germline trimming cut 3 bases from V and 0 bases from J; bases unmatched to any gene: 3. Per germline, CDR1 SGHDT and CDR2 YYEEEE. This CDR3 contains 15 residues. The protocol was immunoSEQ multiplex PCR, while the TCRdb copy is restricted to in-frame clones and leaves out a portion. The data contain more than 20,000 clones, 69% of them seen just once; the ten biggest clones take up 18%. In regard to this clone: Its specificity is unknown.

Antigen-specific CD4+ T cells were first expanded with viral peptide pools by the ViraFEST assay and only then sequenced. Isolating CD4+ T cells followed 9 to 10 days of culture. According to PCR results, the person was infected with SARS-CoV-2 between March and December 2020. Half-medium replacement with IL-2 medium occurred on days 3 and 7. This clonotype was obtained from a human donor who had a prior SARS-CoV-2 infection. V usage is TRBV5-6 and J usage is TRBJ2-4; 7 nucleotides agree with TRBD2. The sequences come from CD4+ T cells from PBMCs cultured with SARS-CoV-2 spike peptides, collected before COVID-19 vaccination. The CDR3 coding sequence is TGTGCCAGCAGCTCAATAGCGGGAGCCAAAAACATTCAGTACTTC. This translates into CASSSIAGAKNIQYF.